The entry below gives a single T cell receptor (beta chain) sequence along with its context. The specificity of this receptor is unknown. No much larger clone exists at a distance of one base, and base qualities are not known. This sample was taken from a study of blood T cell repertoires in COVID-19 (TCRdb year 2020). About the investigation overall: Samples from collaborators originated in the United States, Italy and Spain and spanned both the acute and convalescent phases of COVID-19. The material from the prospective study consisted of cDNA or gDNA derived from T cells, B-cell-depleted T cells, or PBMCs. Deeply sampled blood TCRbeta repertoires from subjects exposed to, actively infected with, or recovered from COVID-19 were included in the dataset. The repertoires were released in a freely available public database intended as a resource for research on the immune response to SARS-CoV-2. The samples were drawn from the first 160 participants of the ongoing ImmuneRACE study and from some 1,300 subjects provided by 6 global collaborators. Nearly every sample came with metadata listing a de-identified subject ID, COVID-19 status, age in years and sex. Where available, HLA class I and class II types were taken from metadata supplied by the sample provider and were not determined by assay-based typing.

TCRbeta CDR3 regions were amplified from genomic DNA by means of the immunoSEQ Assay, a bias-controlled multiplex PCR. Concerning the study's data processing: Within the assay, amplification of reference gene primers was used to estimate how many nucleated cells each sample contained. To quantify the absolute abundance of each unique TCRbeta CDR3 rearrangement, sequence reads were collapsed and filtered. Productive Simpson clonality was computed per sample as the square root of Simpson's diversity index over productive rearrangements. The table comes from immuneACCESS by way of TCRdb, which keeps in-frame sequences with V and J called. Part of the clones is missing from these tables; in studies checked, under half for an unresolved V gene and the rest for unknown reasons. From that table come the V and J calls and clone size; the DNA was used to work out D and trimming. In this sample the table shows 170,000 or so clones, roughly 83% of which occur a single time. Under 3.5% of the sample comes from the top ten.

The study at large found these results: Clinical and demographic metadata were provided uncurated, with the amount varying by source and participant.

Whole blood was collected in K2EDTA tubes by collaborating institutions according to the institutions' own protocols. For TCRbeta analysis, collaborators shipped samples in one of three forms: frozen whole blood, isolated PBMCs, or DNA extracted from either of those sample types. From the germline V gene, CDR1 is SGHTA and CDR2 is FQGNSA. The CDR3 runs 14 amino acids, cysteine and phenylalanine included. Only CDR3 DNA remains: 42 bases, in frame from the first base. The germline V and J ends show losses of 1 base and 7 bases respectively, and no gene match explains 6 bases of the junction. Sequenced input: peripheral blood. The chain joins TRBV7-2 to TRBJ1-2; TRBD1 matches 7 bases in the middle. The receptor was derived from a woman aged 60 to 75 with acute or convalescent COVID-19. The bases are TGTGCCAGCAGCTTAGGGCAGGGGGAAGGTGGCTACACCTTC. This codes for CASSLGQGEGGYTF.